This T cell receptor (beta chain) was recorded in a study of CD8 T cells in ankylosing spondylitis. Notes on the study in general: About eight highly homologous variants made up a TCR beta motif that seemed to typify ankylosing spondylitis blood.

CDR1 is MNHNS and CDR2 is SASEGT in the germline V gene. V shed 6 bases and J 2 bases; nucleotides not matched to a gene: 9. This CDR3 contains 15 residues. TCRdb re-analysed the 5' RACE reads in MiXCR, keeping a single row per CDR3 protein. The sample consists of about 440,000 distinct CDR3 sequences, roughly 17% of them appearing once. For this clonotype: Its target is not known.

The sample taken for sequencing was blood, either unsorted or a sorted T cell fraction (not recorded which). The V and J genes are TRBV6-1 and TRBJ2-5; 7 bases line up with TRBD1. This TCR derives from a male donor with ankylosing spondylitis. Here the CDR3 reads CASSNRIQGQETQYF. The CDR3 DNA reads TGTGCCAGCAGCAATAGGATACAGGGGCAAGAGACCCAGTACTTC.